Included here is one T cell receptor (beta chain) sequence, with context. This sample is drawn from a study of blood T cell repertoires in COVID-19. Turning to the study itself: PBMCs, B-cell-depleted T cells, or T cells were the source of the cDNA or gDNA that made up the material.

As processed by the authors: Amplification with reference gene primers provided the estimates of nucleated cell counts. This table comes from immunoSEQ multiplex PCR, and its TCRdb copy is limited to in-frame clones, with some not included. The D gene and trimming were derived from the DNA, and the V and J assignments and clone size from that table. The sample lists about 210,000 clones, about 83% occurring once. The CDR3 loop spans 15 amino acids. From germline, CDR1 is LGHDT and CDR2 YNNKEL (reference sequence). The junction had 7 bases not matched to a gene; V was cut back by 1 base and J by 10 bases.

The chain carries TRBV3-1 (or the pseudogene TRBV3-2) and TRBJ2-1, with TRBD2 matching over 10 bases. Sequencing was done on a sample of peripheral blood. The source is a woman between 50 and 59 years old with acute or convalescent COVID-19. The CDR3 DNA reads TGTGCCAGCAGCCAAGCTAGCGGGGGCGAGGGCGAGCAGTTCTTC. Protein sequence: CASSQASGGEGEQFF.